Below are 4 T cell receptor beta chains sequenced from a single sample in a study of blood T cell repertoires in COVID-19. The table came from immunoSEQ multiplex PCR; TCRdb's copy has only in-frame clones and leaves some out. Of about 400,000 clones in the sample, about 88% were seen once. Sequencing input: peripheral blood. These receptor sequences come from a human donor in a cohort sampled during active COVID-19.

The chain is built from TRBV25-1 and TRBJ1-2; TRBD1 is a possible D gene (5 bases). The V and J ends lost 6 bases and 4 bases respectively, with 12 bases between them. The CDR3 runs to 13 residues. CDR1 is MGHDK, CDR2 SYGVNS, per germline. In DNA, the CDR3 is TGTGCCAGCAGCCCAGGGTTTCCCTATGGCTACACCTTC. Its protein product is CASSPGFPYGYTF.

This clone was detected only once. The V gene is TRBV28, the J gene TRBJ2-7; tentatively, D is TRBD1 (6 bases). The CDR3 contains 15 residues. CDR1 and CDR2 (germline): MDHEN, SYDVKM. Trimming took 7 bases from V and 2 from J, leaving 18 bases between them. CDR3 in amino acids: CASTTQGERAYEQYF. The CDR3 DNA follows: TGTGCCAGCACAACACAGGGAGAAAGGGCCTACGAGCAGTACTTC.

V and J are TRBV19 and TRBJ1-1, with unresolved D. There are 14 residues in the CDR3. Germline V gene lookup returns CDR1 LNHDA and CDR2 SQIVND (reference sequence). Trimming removed 1 base from V and 2 bases from J, with 8 bases in between. CDR3 residues: CASSIGVTNTEAFF. CDR3 coding DNA: TGTGCCAGTAGTATAGGTGTTACTAACACTGAAGCTTTCTTT.

The chain is built from TRBV3-1 (or the pseudogene TRBV3-2) and TRBJ2-5, with D perhaps matching TRBD2 (5 bases). V shed 0 bases and J shed 5 bases, with 13 bases lying between them. CDR1 is LGHDT, CDR2 YNNKEL, per germline (reference sequence). This CDR3 is 15 amino acids long. CDR3 loop: CASSQETRVWETQYF. In nucleotides, the CDR3 is TGTGCCAGCAGCCAAGAAACGCGGGTTTGGGAGACCCAGTACTTC.